One sample yielded the 25 T cell receptor beta chains listed below, sequenced in a study of cytomegalovirus exposure and HLA in healthy donors. PCR used 60 Vbeta primers and 13 Jbeta primers. Assay: immunoSEQ multiplex PCR; the TCRdb copy retains only in-frame clones and omits some. The table lists roughly 190,000 clones, under 80% of them singletons. Sequences were obtained from PBMCs. The origin of the receptors is a man aged 25-40 years in good health and CMV-seropositive.

This rearrangement joins TRBV15 to TRBJ2-1; 12 bases map to TRBD2. Per germline, CDR1 LNHNV and CDR2 YYDKDF (reference sequence). J was trimmed by 7 bases and V by 1 base; bases with no gene match: 2. This CDR3 has 15 residues. CDR3 residues: CATSRVTSGSNEQFF. The CDR3 DNA sequence: TGTGCCACCAGCAGAGTGACTAGCGGGAGTAATGAGCAGTTCTTC.

This sequence joins TRBV6-1 and TRBJ2-2; D perhaps matches TRBD2 (6 bases). The CDR3 is 15 amino acids. With 8 bases removed from V and 4 bases from J, the gap between germline ends came to 17 bases. Per germline, CDR1 MNHNS and CDR2 SASEGT. CDR3 DNA sequence: TGTGCCAGCTTCTCGTCGGGACTGATCACCGGGGAGCTGTTTTTT. Translating gives CASFSSGLITGELFF.

The rearrangement links TRBV5-1 to TRBJ1-2, with 11 bases lining up with TRBD1. J gave up 3 bases and V 5 bases, and 9 bases lay outside the gene matches. CDR1 is SGHRS, CDR2 YFSETQ, per germline. This CDR3 has 16 amino acids. CDR3: CASSQDPGQGDYGYTF. For the CDR3, the DNA is TGCGCCAGCAGTCAAGATCCGGGACAGGGGGACTATGGCTACACCTTC.

This clone turned up a few times. The rearrangement uses TRBV11-3 and TRBJ2-1; the match to TRBD2 covers 10 bases. The germline gives CDR1 SGHNT, CDR2 YENEEA. V shed 5 bases, J shed 4 bases, and the junction held 5 bases outside the gene matches. This CDR3 contains 15 residues. The CDR3 coding sequence is TGTGCCAGCAGCCTAACTAGCGGGACGTACAATGAGCAGTTCTTC. Translating it yields CASSLTSGTYNEQFF. The whole variable domain, filled in from reference TRBV11-3 and TRBJ2-1, reads EAGVVQSPRYKIIEKKQPVAFWCNPISGHNTLYWYLQNLGQGPELLIRYENEEAVDDSQLPKDRFSAERLKGVDSTLKIQPAELGDSAVYLCASSLTSGTYNEQFFGPGTRLTVL.

V is TRBV15 and J is TRBJ2-3; 12 nucleotides line up with TRBD2. V shed 5 bases, J shed 5 bases, and the junction held 11 bases outside the gene matches. The CDR3 contains 17 residues. Germline-derived CDR1 and CDR2 are LNHNV and YYDKDF (reference sequence). The chain's CDR3 is CATSGWTSGEEEDTQYF. The DNA for the CDR3 is TGTGCCACCAGCGGATGGACTAGCGGGGAGGAGGAAGATACGCAGTATTTT.

Remarks on this clone: Germline is not matched at one junction end, which may reflect a read error. V gene TRBV7-7 combines with J gene TRBJ2-7, with D possibly matching TRBD2 (6 bases). Germline CDR1 and CDR2: SSHAT and FNYEAQ (reference sequence). The CDR3 spans 15 residues. CDR3: CASSLRLGPNYEQYF. DNA for the CDR3: TGTGCTAGCAGCTTAAGACTAGGGCCCAACTACGAGCAGTACTTC.

The rearrangement links TRBV4-1 to TRBJ2-7; perhaps TRBD2 as D (6 bases). The length of the CDR3 is 13 residues. The germline V gene encodes CDR1 MGHRA and CDR2 YSYEKL. With 5 bases removed from V and 5 bases from J, the gap between germline ends came to 13 bases. The CDR3 DNA sequence: TGCGCCAGCAGCGACCTCGGAGGGAACGAGCAGTACTTC. This sequence encodes CASSDLGGNEQYF.

This sequence joins TRBV7-2 and TRBJ1-4; 8 nucleotides line up with TRBD1. Losses at the gene ends were 3 bases for V and 7 bases for J; bases not matched to a gene: 7. CDR1 is SGHTA, CDR2 FQGNSA, per germline. This CDR3 has 15 amino acids. CDR3 protein: CASSFSVTGAEKLFF. CDR3 sequence (DNA): TGTGCCAGCAGCTTCTCGGTGACAGGGGCTGAAAAACTGTTTTTT.

This clone has just one count. The CDR3, as DNA: TGTGCCAGCTCATCTTCAACCAGGGCGGAAAGAGAAGCTTTCTTT. Its translation is CASSSSTRAEREAFF. The chain employs TRBV18 and TRBJ1-1; tentative D call: TRBD1 (5 bases). The CDR3 is made up of 15 amino acids. The germline V and J ends were trimmed by 5 bases and 8 bases, with 21 bases remaining between them. CDR1 KGHSH and CDR2 LQKENI come from the germline V gene. Full variable domain (outside the CDR3, taken from reference TRBV18 and TRBJ1-1): NAGVMQNPRHLVRRRGQEARLRCSPMKGHSHVYWYRQLPEEGLKFMVYLQKENIIDESGMPKERFSAEFPKEGPSILRIQQVVRGDSAAYFCASSSSTRAEREAFFGQGTRLTVV.

This chain links TRBV19 with TRBJ1-1, with 7 bases that match TRBD1. This CDR3 has 13 amino acids. The V segment lost 5 bases and the J segment 3 bases; nucleotides outside the gene matches: 3. The germline V gene encodes CDR1 LNHDA and CDR2 SQIVND (reference sequence). CDR3 bases: TGTGCCAGTAGTCTCGGGACAGACACTGAAGCTTTCTTT. Translating gives CASSLGTDTEAFF.

DNA of the CDR3: TGTGCCAGCAGTTTATGGGCAGTCAATCCTAACACTGAAGCTTTCTTT. Amino acids: CASSLWAVNPNTEAFF. V usage is TRBV27 and J usage is TRBJ1-1; D gene uncertain. Trimming pared 1 base from V and 2 bases from J, leaving 14 bases between. Germline CDR1 reads MNHEY; CDR2 reads SMNVEV (reference sequence). The CDR3 totals 16 residues.

This clone appeared a few times. This chain uses TRBV2 with TRBJ2-7; TRBD1 agrees at 9 bases. V dropped 3 bases and J dropped 4; count of bases not matched to a gene: 4. The CDR3 is 14 amino acids. CDR1 SNHLY and CDR2 FYNNEI come from the germline V gene. The CDR3 DNA follows: TGTGCCAGCAGTGACGGACAGGGGCTTTACGAGCAGTACTTC. It is translated as CASSDGQGLYEQYF.

This chain uses TRBV6-5 with TRBJ1-1; D remains unclear. V lost 2 bases to trimming and J lost 3 bases, with 7 bases between them. This CDR3 region has 13 residues. Germline CDR1 MNHEY, CDR2 SVGAGI. The CDR3 is CASSYEVYTEAFF. In DNA form, the CDR3 reads TGTGCCAGCAGTTACGAGGTTTACACTGAAGCTTTCTTT.

V is TRBV6-1 and J is TRBJ2-4, with D tentatively TRBD2 (6 bases). This CDR3 contains 14 residues. Trimming removed 6 bases from V and 0 bases from J, with 9 bases in between. Germline assignment: CDR1 MNHNS and CDR2 SASEGT. CDR3 sequence reads: CASSRELAKNIQYF. The CDR3, as DNA: TGTGCCAGCAGCCGGGAGCTAGCCAAAAACATTCAGTACTTC.

The J gene is TRBJ1-1, the V gene TRBV19; maybe TRBD1 (6 bases). Trimming took 5 bases from V and 8 from J, leaving 24 bases between them. The CDR3 is 16 residues long. Germline values: CDR1 LNHDA, CDR2 SQIVND (reference sequence). The CDR3 here is CASSAQGMGGAQEAFF. DNA of the CDR3: TGTGCCAGTAGTGCGCAAGGCATGGGGGGGGCCCAAGAAGCTTTCTTT.

V usage is TRBV10-1 and J usage is TRBJ1-5; 8 nucleotides line up with TRBD1. Per germline, CDR1 WNHNN and CDR2 SYGVQD (reference sequence). V shed 3 bases, J shed 2 bases, and the junction held 3 bases outside the gene matches. This CDR3 is built from 15 residues. CDR3 nucleotide sequence: TGCGCCAGCAGTGACTCGGACAGGGGCAATCAGCCCCAGCATTTT. Translation gives CASSDSDRGNQPQHF.

The chain uses TRBV7-2 and TRBJ1-2; no clear D. The V gene's germline CDR1 is SGHTA and CDR2 FQGNSA. Trimming stripped 0 bases from V and 5 bases from J, with 13 bases between. The CDR3 consists of 15 residues. CDR3 region: CASSLAHNGGYGYTF. The CDR3 bases are TGTGCCAGCAGCTTAGCGCATAATGGAGGGTATGGCTACACCTTC.

The rearrangement uses TRBV4-1 and TRBJ2-1, with D possibly being TRBD2 (6 bases). The CDR3 length is 14 residues. V was clipped by 4 bases and J by 3 bases, with 10 bases between them. Germline CDR1 is MGHRA and CDR2 is YSYEKL. This chain's CDR3 is CASSPRLVYNEQFF. CDR3 sequence (DNA): TGCGCCAGCAGCCCTCGACTAGTCTACAATGAGCAGTTCTTC.

The V and J genes are TRBV7-2 and TRBJ2-1; 7 bases line up with TRBD2. Unmatched junction bases numbered 5, after V lost 5 bases and J lost 13 bases. Germline CDR1 is SGHTA and CDR2 is FQGNSA. CDR3 length: 11 residues. CDR3 sequence: CASSLRLAQFF. The CDR3 DNA is TGTGCCAGCAGCCTCCGACTAGCCCAGTTCTTC.

The chain joins TRBV7-3 to TRBJ2-5; 9 nucleotides match TRBD1. Germline V gene data show CDR1 as SGHTA and CDR2 as FQGTGA. The length of the CDR3 is 14 residues. V dropped 3 bases and J dropped 1; count of bases not matched to a gene: 0. The CDR3 loop reads CASSLTGGQETQYF. The CDR3 DNA follows: TGTGCCAGCAGCTTGACAGGGGGCCAAGAGACCCAGTACTTC.

This chain links TRBV30 with TRBJ1-5, with D uncertain. The V gene's germline CDR1 is GTSNPN and CDR2 SVGIG (reference sequence). Trimming removed 3 bases at V and 2 bases at J, with 11 bases between. This CDR3 spans 14 amino acids. The CDR3 is CAWRGRLGNQPQHF. CDR3 sequence (DNA): TGTGCCTGGAGGGGGAGGTTAGGCAATCAGCCCCAGCATTTT.

V gene TRBV11-2 combines with J gene TRBJ2-5; the match to TRBD2 covers 11 bases. V was pared by 6 bases and J by 4 bases, with 7 bases of the junction left unmatched. The CDR3 extends over 15 amino acids. CDR1 is SGHAT, CDR2 FQNNGV, per germline. The CDR3 region is CASRPLAGGIETQYF. Written as DNA, the CDR3 is TGTGCCAGCAGACCCCTAGCGGGAGGAATAGAGACCCAGTACTTC.

The CDR3 region is CASSLATSRSRNTGELFF. Here the CDR3 DNA reads TGTGCCAGCAGCTTGGCAACTTCGCGGTCCCGGAACACCGGGGAGCTGTTTTTT. The chain carries TRBV5-5 and TRBJ2-2; D call uncertain. This CDR3 has 18 residues. Trimming stripped 0 bases from V and 1 base from J, with 16 bases between. The germline V gene has CDR1 SGHKS and CDR2 YYEKEE (reference sequence).

This chain uses TRBV6-5 with TRBJ1-2; 7 bases fit TRBD1. The CDR3 has 15 amino acids. Germline lookup yields CDR1 MNHEY and CDR2 SVGAGI. Trimming took 7 bases from V and 9 from J; bases not matched to a gene: 17. CDR3 coding DNA: TGTGCCAGCACCCTGACAGGGTCGCCGGCTGGGAGCTACACCTTC. It encodes CASTLTGSPAGSYTF.

The chain has TRBV9 and TRBJ1-1, with no clear D. CDR3 length equals 15 residues. Germline lookup yields CDR1 SGDLS and CDR2 YYNGEE. With 4 bases removed from V and 0 bases from J, the gap between germline ends came to 13 bases. For the CDR3, the DNA is TGTGCCAGCAGCCCCACCCAGTTTGTGAACACTGAAGCTTTCTTT. Translated, it gives CASSPTQFVNTEAFF.